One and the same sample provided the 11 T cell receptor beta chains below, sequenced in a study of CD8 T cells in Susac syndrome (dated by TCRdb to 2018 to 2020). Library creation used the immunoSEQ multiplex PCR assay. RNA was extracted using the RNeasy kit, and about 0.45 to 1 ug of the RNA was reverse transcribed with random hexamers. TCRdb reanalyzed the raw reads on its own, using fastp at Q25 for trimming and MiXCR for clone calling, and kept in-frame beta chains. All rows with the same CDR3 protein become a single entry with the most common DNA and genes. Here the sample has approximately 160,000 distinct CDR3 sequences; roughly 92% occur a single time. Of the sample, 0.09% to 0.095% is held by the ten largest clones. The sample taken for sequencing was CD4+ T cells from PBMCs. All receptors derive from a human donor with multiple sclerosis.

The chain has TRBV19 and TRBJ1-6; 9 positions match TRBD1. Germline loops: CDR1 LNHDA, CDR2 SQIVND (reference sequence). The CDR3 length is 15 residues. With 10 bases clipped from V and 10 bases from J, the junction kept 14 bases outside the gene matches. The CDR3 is CATKTRDREFSPLHF. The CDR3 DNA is TGTGCCACCAAAACCCGGGACAGGGAATTCTCACCCCTCCACTTT.

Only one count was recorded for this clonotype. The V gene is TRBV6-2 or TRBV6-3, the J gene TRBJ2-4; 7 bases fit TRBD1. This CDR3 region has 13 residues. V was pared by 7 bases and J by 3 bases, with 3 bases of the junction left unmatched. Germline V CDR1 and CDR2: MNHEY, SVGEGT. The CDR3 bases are TGTGCCAGCAACCCAGGGGGCAAAAACATTCAGTACTTC. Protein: CASNPGGKNIQYF.

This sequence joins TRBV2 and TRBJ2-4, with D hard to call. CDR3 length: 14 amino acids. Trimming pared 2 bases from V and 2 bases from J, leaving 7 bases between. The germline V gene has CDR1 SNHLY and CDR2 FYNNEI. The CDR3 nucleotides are TGTGCCAGCAGTGAATCTTCGTCCAAAAACATTCAGTACTTC. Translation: CASSESSSKNIQYF.

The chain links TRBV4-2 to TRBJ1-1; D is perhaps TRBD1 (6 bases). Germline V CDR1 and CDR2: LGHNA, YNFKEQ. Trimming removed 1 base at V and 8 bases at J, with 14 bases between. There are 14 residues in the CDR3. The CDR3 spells CASSQVSWGHEAFF. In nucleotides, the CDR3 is TGTGCCAGCAGCCAAGTCTCCTGGGGACACGAAGCTTTCTTT.

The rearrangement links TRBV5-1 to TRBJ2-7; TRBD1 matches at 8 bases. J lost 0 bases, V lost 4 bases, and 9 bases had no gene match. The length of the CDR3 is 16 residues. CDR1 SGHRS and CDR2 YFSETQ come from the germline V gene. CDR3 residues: CASSLEYQGASYEQYF. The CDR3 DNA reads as TGCGCCAGCAGCCTGGAGTATCAGGGGGCCTCCTACGAGCAGTACTTC.

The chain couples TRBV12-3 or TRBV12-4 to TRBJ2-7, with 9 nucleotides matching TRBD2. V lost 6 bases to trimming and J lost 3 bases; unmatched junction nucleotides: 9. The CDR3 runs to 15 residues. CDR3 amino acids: CASSLFVAGDYEQYF. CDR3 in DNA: TGTGCCAGCAGCCTATTTGTAGCGGGAGACTACGAGCAGTACTTC.

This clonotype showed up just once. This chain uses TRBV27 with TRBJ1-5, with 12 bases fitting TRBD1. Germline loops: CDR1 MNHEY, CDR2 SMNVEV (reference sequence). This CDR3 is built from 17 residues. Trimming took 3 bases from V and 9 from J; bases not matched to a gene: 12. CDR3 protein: CASSLSGTGGGWTPQHF. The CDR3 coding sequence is TGTGCCAGCAGTTTGAGTGGGACAGGGGGCGGGTGGACGCCCCAGCATTTT.

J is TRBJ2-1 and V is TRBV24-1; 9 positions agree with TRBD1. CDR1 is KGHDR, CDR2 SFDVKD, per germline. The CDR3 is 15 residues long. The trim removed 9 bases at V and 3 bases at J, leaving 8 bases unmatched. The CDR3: CATGTGQGNYNEQFF. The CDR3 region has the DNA TGTGCCACCGGGACGGGACAGGGCAACTACAATGAGCAGTTCTTC.

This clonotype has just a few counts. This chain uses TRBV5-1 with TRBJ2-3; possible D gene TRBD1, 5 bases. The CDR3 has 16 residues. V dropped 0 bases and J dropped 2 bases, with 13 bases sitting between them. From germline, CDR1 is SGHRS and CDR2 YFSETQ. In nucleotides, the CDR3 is TGCGCCAGCAGCTTGGATTCAGGGAAGTTCACAGATACGCAGTATTTT. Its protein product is CASSLDSGKFTDTQYF.

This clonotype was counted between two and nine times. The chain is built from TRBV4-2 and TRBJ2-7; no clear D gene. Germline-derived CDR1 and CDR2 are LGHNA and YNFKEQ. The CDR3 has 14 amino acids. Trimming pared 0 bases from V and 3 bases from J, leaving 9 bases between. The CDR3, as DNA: TGTGCCAGCAGCCAAGAGGTACACAGCTACGAGCAGTACTTC. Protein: CASSQEVHSYEQYF.

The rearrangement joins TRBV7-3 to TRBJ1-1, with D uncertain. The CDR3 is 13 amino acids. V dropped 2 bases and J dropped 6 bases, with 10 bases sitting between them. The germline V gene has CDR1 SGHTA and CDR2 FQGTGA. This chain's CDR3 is CASSLVEGSEAFF. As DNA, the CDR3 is TGTGCCAGCAGCTTAGTGGAGGGTTCTGAAGCTTTCTTT.